These T cell receptor beta chains were read from a single sample in a study of T cell responses to AZD1222 COVID-19 vaccine. Some clones are missing from TCRdb's copy, which holds only in-frame ones; the method was immunoSEQ multiplex PCR. The table includes some 120,000 clones, less than 90% detected once. The specimen comprised peripheral blood, sampled on day 0 of AZD1222 vaccination. These receptors all come from an adult in good health. CDR3s include the opening cysteine and the closing phenylalanine or tryptophan. D genes are given only for firm matches. Not all rows give a size; the values are once, few, many and, for expanded clones, a class.

>TRBV27|TRBD1|NA|TRBJ1-1
CASKTRDRAHTEAFF
TGTGCCAGCAAGACGAGGGACAGGGCACACACTGAAGCTTTCTTT
>TRBV6-1|NA|NA|TRBJ1-6
CASSDAEGHNSPLHF
TGTGCCAGCAGTGACGCAGAGGGTCATAATTCACCCCTCCACTTT
>TRBV7-3|NA|few|TRBJ2-1
CASSLGPSSYNEQFF
TGTGCCAGCAGCTTAGGCCCGTCCTCCTACAATGAGCAGTTCTTC
>TRBV5-5|NA|NA|TRBJ2-2
CASSLANTGELFF
TGTGCCAGCAGCTTGGCTAACACCGGGGAGCTGTTTTTT
>TRBV6-5|NA|NA|TRBJ1-2
CASSSLSEGYTF
TGTGCCAGCAGTTCCTTAAGTGAGGGCTACACCTTC
>TRBV30|NA|NA|TRBJ1-5
CAWSLWGASNQPQHF
TGTGCCTGGAGCCTGTGGGGGGCTAGCAATCAGCCCCAGCATTTT
>TRBV14|NA|NA|TRBJ2-5
CASSPLNNGHGETQYF
TGTGCCAGCAGCCCACTTAACAACGGACATGGAGAGACCCAGTACTTC
>TRBV9|NA|NA|TRBJ2-5
CASGQGGVQETQYF
TGTGCCAGCGGCCAGGGAGGTGTCCAAGAGACCCAGTACTTC
>TRBV5-1|TRBD1|NA|TRBJ1-5
CASSLGGTGGQPQHF
TGCGCCAGCAGCTTGGGGGGGACAGGCGGTCAGCCCCAGCATTTT
>TRBV28|NA|NA|TRBJ2-7
CASSFRGGVGEQYF
TGTGCCAGCAGTTTCCGGGGCGGCGTGGGGGAGCAGTACTTC
>TRBV9|TRBD2|NA|TRBJ2-5
CASSSAGGEETQYF
TGTGCCAGCAGCTCTGCGGGGGGCGAGGAGACCCAGTACTTC
>TRBV6-5|TRBD1|NA|TRBJ2-7
CASSYSPGQSTYEQYF
TGTGCCAGCAGTTACTCACCGGGACAGTCGACATACGAGCAGTACTTC
>TRBV19|NA|NA|TRBJ1-5
CASSKGVAQPQHF
TGTGCCAGTAGTAAGGGAGTCGCTCAGCCCCAGCATTTT
>TRBV7-8|TRBD2|NA|TRBJ2-7
CASSVHLAGGDYEQYF
TGTGCCAGCAGCGTCCACCTAGCGGGAGGAGACTACGAGCAGTACTTC
>TRBV3-1/TRBV3-2|TRBD1|NA|TRBJ2-1
CASSHRDREVNEQFF
TGTGCCAGCAGCCACCGGGACAGGGAGGTCAATGAGCAGTTCTTC
>TRBV30|NA|once|TRBJ1-5
CAWSLKVVGQPQHF
TGTGCCTGGAGTCTTAAGGTGGTGGGTCAGCCCCAGCATTTT
>TRBV7-8|NA|NA|TRBJ2-1
CASSTNNEQFF
TGTGCCAGCAGCACGAACAATGAGCAGTTCTTC
>TRBV27|TRBD1|NA|TRBJ1-1
CASSPTGAGGMNTEAFF
TGTGCCAGCAGCCCTACGGGGGCAGGGGGGATGAACACTGAAGCTTTCTTT
>TRBV3-1/TRBV3-2|NA|NA|TRBJ1-2
CASSQDSLGGYTF
TGTGCCAGCAGCCAAGACAGCCTGGGTGGCTACACCTTC
>TRBV7-9|NA|NA|TRBJ2-6
CASSLMGGAGANVLTF
TGTGCCAGCAGCTTAATGGGGGGCGCTGGGGCCAACGTCCTGACTTTC
>TRBV4-1|NA|NA|TRBJ1-4
CASSQDRRQGREKLFF
TGCGCCAGCAGCCAAGATAGGAGGCAAGGTCGTGAAAAACTGTTTTTT
>TRBV28|NA|NA|TRBJ1-1
CASSSFGKGAPEAFF
TGTGCCAGCAGTTCTTTCGGGAAGGGTGCTCCTGAAGCTTTCTTT
>TRBV5-7|NA|NA|TRBJ1-5
CASSFRQAQPQHF
TGTGCCAGCAGTTTTCGACAGGCCCAGCCCCAGCATTTT
>TRBV7-9|NA|few|TRBJ1-1
CASSPEAFF
TGTGCCAGCAGTCCTGAAGCTTTCTTT
>TRBV9|NA|NA|TRBJ2-3
CASSGRGGTDTQYF
TGTGCCAGCAGCGGACGGGGAGGCACAGATACGCAGTATTTT
>TRBV27|NA|NA|TRBJ1-6
CASSLGFGGLRFSPLHF
TGTGCCAGCAGTTTGGGATTTGGGGGACTCCGGTTTTCACCCCTCCACTTT
>TRBV5-5|NA|once|TRBJ2-7
CASSLVDFSYEQYF
TGTGCCAGCAGCTTGGTGGATTTCTCCTACGAGCAGTACTTC
>TRBV5-6|TRBD1|NA|TRBJ2-7
CASSPGQAHEQYF
TGTGCCAGCAGCCCTGGACAGGCCCACGAGCAGTACTTC
>TRBV27|NA|NA|TRBJ2-1
CASRTATTYNEQFF
TGTGCCAGCAGGACCGCCACAACCTACAATGAGCAGTTCTTC
>TRBV5-8|TRBD1|NA|TRBJ1-2
CASSLGRGHGYTF
TGTGCCAGCAGCTTGGGTAGGGGGCATGGCTACACCTTC
>TRBV25-1|TRBD2|NA|TRBJ2-7
CASSEPGLAGDYEQYF
TGTGCCAGCAGTGAACCCGGACTAGCGGGGGACTACGAGCAGTACTTC
>TRBV18|TRBD1|NA|TRBJ2-7
CASSFGQGASYEQYF
TGTGCCAGCTCTTTTGGACAGGGGGCGTCCTACGAGCAGTACTTC
>TRBV28|NA|NA|TRBJ1-5
CASSLAGIGQPQHF
TGTGCCAGCAGTTTAGCGGGGATCGGTCAGCCCCAGCATTTT
>TRBV28|NA|few|TRBJ1-5
CASSAPESRNQPQHF
TGTGCCAGCAGTGCCCCCGAGTCCCGCAATCAGCCCCAGCATTTT
>TRBV13|NA|NA|TRBJ1-3
CASSYRGNTIYF
TGTGCCAGCAGCTACCGTGGAAACACCATATATTTT
>TRBV2|TRBD2|NA|TRBJ2-7
CASLTGGSYEQYF
TGTGCCAGCCTTACGGGGGGCTCCTACGAGCAGTACTTC
>TRBV30|NA|NA|TRBJ1-2
CAWSVRQVSGYTF
TGTGCCTGGAGTGTACGGCAGGTCTCCGGCTACACCTTC
>TRBV2|TRBD1|NA|TRBJ1-1
CATQGGRTEAFF
TGTGCCACTCAGGGGGGGAGGACTGAAGCTTTCTTT
>TRBV9|NA|once|TRBJ2-1
CASSPWGGGVNEQFF
TGTGCCAGCAGCCCTTGGGGGGGCGGAGTAAATGAGCAGTTCTTC
>TRBV6-5|TRBD2|NA|TRBJ2-4
CASSLSGAGAKNIQYF
TGTGCCAGCAGTTTAAGCGGGGCGGGGGCCAAAAACATTCAGTACTTC
>TRBV19|NA|NA|TRBJ1-2
CASTPYRQGLYGYTF
TGTGCCAGCACGCCGTATCGGCAGGGCCTTTATGGCTACACCTTC
>TRBV7-9|NA|NA|TRBJ1-2
CASSLSGLYGYTF
TGTGCCAGCAGCTTATCAGGGCTCTATGGCTACACCTTC
>TRBV27|NA|NA|TRBJ1-2
CASSFSEDPYGYTF
TGTGCCAGCAGTTTCTCAGAGGATCCCTATGGCTACACCTTC
>TRBV2|NA|NA|TRBJ1-2
CASGAGFERDTF
TGTGCCAGCGGGGCAGGGTTCGAACGAGACACCTTC
>TRBV3-1/TRBV3-2|NA|NA|TRBJ2-3
CASSSLTGSTDTQYF
TGTGCCAGCAGCTCCCTGACAGGTTCCACAGATACGCAGTATTTT
>TRBV18|NA|NA|TRBJ2-5
CASSPDLGTQYF
TGTGCCAGCTCACCGGATTTGGGGACCCAGTACTTC
>TRBV30|NA|once|TRBJ2-5
CAWDGLQETQYF
TGTGCCTGGGACGGACTCCAAGAGACCCAGTACTTC
>TRBV6-5|NA|NA|TRBJ1-2
CASRGTSIGGYTF
TGTGCCAGCAGGGGGACCTCTATAGGAGGCTACACCTTC
>TRBV28|NA|NA|TRBJ1-5
CASRRGQPQHF
TGTGCCAGCAGACGGGGTCAGCCCCAGCATTTT
>TRBV28|NA|NA|TRBJ2-3
CASTVGGAGGDTQYF
TGTGCCAGCACCGTGGGGGGTGCCGGAGGGGATACGCAGTATTTT